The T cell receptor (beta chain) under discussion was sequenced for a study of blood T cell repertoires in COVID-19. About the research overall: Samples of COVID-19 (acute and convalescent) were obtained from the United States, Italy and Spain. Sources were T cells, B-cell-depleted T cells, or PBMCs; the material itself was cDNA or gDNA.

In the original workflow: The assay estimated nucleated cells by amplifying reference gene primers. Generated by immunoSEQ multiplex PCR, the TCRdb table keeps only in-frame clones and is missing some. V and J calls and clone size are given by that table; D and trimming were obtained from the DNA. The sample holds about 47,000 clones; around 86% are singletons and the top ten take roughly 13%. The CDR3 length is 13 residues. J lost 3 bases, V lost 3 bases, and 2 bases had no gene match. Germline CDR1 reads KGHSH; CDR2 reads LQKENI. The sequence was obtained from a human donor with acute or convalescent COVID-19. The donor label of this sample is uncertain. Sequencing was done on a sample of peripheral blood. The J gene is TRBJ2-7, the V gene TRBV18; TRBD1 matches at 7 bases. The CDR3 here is CASSPGQDYEQYF. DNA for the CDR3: TGTGCCAGCTCACCTGGACAGGACTACGAGCAGTACTTC. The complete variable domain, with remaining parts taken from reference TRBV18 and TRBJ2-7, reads NAGVMQNPRHLVRRRGQEARLRCSPMKGHSHVYWYRQLPEEGLKFMVYLQKENIIDESGMPKERFSAEFPKEGPSILRIQQVVRGDSAAYFCASSPGQDYEQYFGPGTRLTVT.